Listed below are T cell receptor beta chains from one sample, sequenced in a study of blood T cell repertoires in COVID-19. Method: immunoSEQ multiplex PCR; TCRdb's copy keeps in-frame clones and lacks some. The table shows 210,000 or so clones, with over 75% occurring only once. Sample: peripheral blood. The receptor source for this set is a man aged 45 to 65 with COVID-19, enrolled during active disease. CDR3s include the opening cysteine and the closing phenylalanine or tryptophan. D genes are given only for firm matches. For some rows the clone size is stated as once, few or many, or as a class when expanded; others skip it.

j_gene: TRBJ1-6
len: 13
abundance: .
v_gene: TRBV6-2/TRBV6-3
d_gene: .
CDR3aa: CASSYSTRSSLHF
CDR3nt: TGTGCCAGCAGTTACTCGACACGATCTTCCCTCCACTTT

j_gene: TRBJ2-2
len: 17
abundance: .
v_gene: TRBV18
d_gene: .
CDR3aa: CASTSTSPAGGTGELFF
CDR3nt: TGTGCCAGCACATCAACTTCACCGGCAGGAGGCACCGGGGAGCTGTTTTTT

j_gene: TRBJ2-5
len: 16
abundance: .
v_gene: TRBV28
d_gene: TRBD1
CDR3aa: CASSPLTGGWRETQYF
CDR3nt: TGTGCCAGCAGTCCCCTGACAGGGGGCTGGAGGGAGACCCAGTACTTC

j_gene: TRBJ1-2
len: 16
abundance: once
v_gene: TRBV9
d_gene: TRBD1
CDR3aa: CASSVGQGTTNYGYTF
CDR3nt: TGTGCCAGCAGCGTAGGACAGGGGACCACTAACTATGGCTACACCTTC

j_gene: TRBJ2-7
len: 16
abundance: .
v_gene: TRBV18
d_gene: TRBD1
CDR3aa: CASSPSGTGFAYEQYF
CDR3nt: TGTGCCAGCTCACCTTCCGGGACAGGGTTCGCCTACGAGCAGTACTTC

j_gene: TRBJ1-3
len: 15
abundance: .
v_gene: TRBV3-1/TRBV3-2
d_gene: TRBD1
CDR3aa: CASSQPGTGRNTIYF
CDR3nt: TGTGCCAGCAGCCAACCCGGGACAGGAAGAAACACCATATATTTT

j_gene: TRBJ1-1
len: 13
abundance: .
v_gene: TRBV2
d_gene: .
CDR3aa: CASRTSGVPEAFF
CDR3nt: TGTGCCAGCAGAACCTCAGGGGTACCTGAAGCTTTCTTT

j_gene: TRBJ2-1
len: 15
abundance: .
v_gene: TRBV6-5
d_gene: .
CDR3aa: CASSYSWGQRNEQFF
CDR3nt: TGTGCCAGCAGTTACTCCTGGGGGCAGAGGAATGAGCAGTTCTTC

j_gene: TRBJ1-4
len: 13
abundance: .
v_gene: TRBV10-3
d_gene: .
CDR3aa: CATGRGTNEKLFF
CDR3nt: TGTGCCACCGGGCGCGGGACGAATGAAAAACTGTTTTTT

j_gene: TRBJ1-2
len: 14
abundance: .
v_gene: TRBV19
d_gene: .
CDR3aa: CASSIGQASYGYTF
CDR3nt: TGTGCCAGTAGTATTGGTCAGGCCAGCTATGGCTACACCTTC

j_gene: TRBJ2-6
len: 19
abundance: few
v_gene: TRBV4-2
d_gene: TRBD2
CDR3aa: CASSHGLAGGTRGANVLTF
CDR3nt: TGTGCCAGCAGCCACGGACTAGCGGGGGGGACGCGAGGGGCCAACGTCCTGACTTTC

j_gene: TRBJ1-5
len: 14
abundance: .
v_gene: TRBV19
d_gene: TRBD1
CDR3aa: CASSPRQGVQPQHF
CDR3nt: TGTGCCAGTAGTCCCCGGCAGGGGGTTCAGCCCCAGCATTTT

j_gene: TRBJ2-7
len: 13
abundance: .
v_gene: TRBV6-6
d_gene: TRBD1
CDR3aa: CASSSGQGNEQYF
CDR3nt: TGTGCCAGCAGCTCGGGACAGGGTAACGAGCAGTACTTC

j_gene: TRBJ1-1
len: 12
abundance: .
v_gene: TRBV19
d_gene: .
CDR3aa: CASSEGSTEAFF
CDR3nt: TGTGCCAGTAGCGAGGGTAGTACTGAAGCTTTCTTT

j_gene: TRBJ1-2
len: 18
abundance: .
v_gene: TRBV4-1
d_gene: .
CDR3aa: CASSQEAQGPIRNYGYTF
CDR3nt: TGCGCCAGCAGCCAAGAGGCTCAGGGGCCCATACGAAACTATGGCTACACCTTC

j_gene: TRBJ2-7
len: 12
abundance: .
v_gene: TRBV3-1/TRBV3-2
d_gene: .
CDR3aa: CASSQSSYEQYF
CDR3nt: TGTGCCAGCAGCCAGAGCTCCTACGAGCAGTACTTC

j_gene: TRBJ2-7
len: 16
abundance: .
v_gene: TRBV6-1
d_gene: TRBD2
CDR3aa: CASSETTSGGVYEQYF
CDR3nt: TGTGCCAGCAGTGAAACGACTAGCGGAGGAGTCTACGAGCAGTACTTC

j_gene: TRBJ1-2
len: 14
abundance: .
v_gene: TRBV6-5
d_gene: .
CDR3aa: CASRNRDSFYGYTF
CDR3nt: TGTGCCAGCAGAAACCGGGACTCCTTCTATGGCTACACCTTC

j_gene: TRBJ2-5
len: 16
abundance: .
v_gene: TRBV2
d_gene: TRBD2
CDR3aa: CASSAGTSGGAETQYF
CDR3nt: TGTGCCAGCAGTGCTGGGACTAGCGGGGGGGCAGAGACCCAGTACTTC

j_gene: TRBJ2-3
len: 15
abundance: .
v_gene: TRBV30
d_gene: TRBD2
CDR3aa: CAWSGGGGSTDTQYF
CDR3nt: TGTGCCTGGAGTGGCGGGGGGGGTAGCACAGATACGCAGTATTTT

j_gene: TRBJ2-2
len: 14
abundance: .
v_gene: TRBV7-2
d_gene: .
CDR3aa: CASRRAGATGELFF
CDR3nt: TGTGCCAGCCGCCGGGCGGGGGCCACCGGGGAGCTGTTTTTT

j_gene: TRBJ1-1
len: 12
abundance: .
v_gene: TRBV6-5
d_gene: .
CDR3aa: CASTPRWTEAFF
CDR3nt: TGTGCCAGCACTCCTCGGTGGACTGAAGCTTTCTTT

j_gene: TRBJ2-3
len: 17
abundance: .
v_gene: TRBV4-1
d_gene: TRBD2
CDR3aa: CASSLLRGSGATDTQYF
CDR3nt: TGCGCCAGCAGCCTCCTGCGGGGTAGCGGGGCCACAGATACGCAGTATTTT

j_gene: TRBJ2-4
len: 16
abundance: .
v_gene: TRBV5-4
d_gene: .
CDR3aa: CASSLGKGHTRDIQYF
CDR3nt: TGTGCCAGCAGCTTGGGGAAGGGACATACAAGAGACATTCAGTACTTC

j_gene: TRBJ1-2
len: 15
abundance: .
v_gene: TRBV6-5
d_gene: .
CDR3aa: CASTLPRGPYDGYTF
CDR3nt: TGTGCCAGCACCTTACCCCGGGGTCCCTATGATGGCTACACCTTC

j_gene: TRBJ1-5
len: 14
abundance: .
v_gene: TRBV27
d_gene: .
CDR3aa: CASSTWREGQPQHF
CDR3nt: TGTGCCAGCAGCACTTGGAGGGAGGGTCAGCCCCAGCATTTT